Each of the 2 T cell receptor beta chains below was sequenced from the same sample in a study of regulatory T cells in long-lasting Graves disease. Stated time point: newly diagnosed GD, antithyroid drugs for less than 3 months. RNA isolated from PBMCs was used to make the TCR library. The authors built TCR beta libraries using iRepertoire HTBI primers and Arm-PCR of CDR3 regions. A single record per CDR3 protein comes from TCRdb applying MiXCR to the multiplex PCR reads. This table has under 250,000 distinct CDR3 sequences, roughly 18% appearing once. The same specimen was also included in a second study, on T cells in Graves' hyperthyroidism and ophthalmopathy.

The material was peripheral blood mononuclear cells (PBMCs), obtained at new diagnosis, from a patient treated with antithyroid drugs. Every receptor here comes from a woman in her 30s with Graves disease.

This clonotype occurred many times. V and J are TRBV6-1 and TRBJ1-5; D unresolved. The ends were cut back, 7 bases at V and 5 bases at J, with 30 bases in the middle. In germline, CDR1 is MNHNS, CDR2 SASEGT. The CDR3 contains 19 residues. As DNA, the CDR3 is TGTGCCAGCACCCCCCGGAGGCGCGGGGTGAAGGGAGGCGATCAGCCCCAGCATTTT. Translating gives CASTPRRRGVKGGDQPQHF.

The rearrangement joins TRBV28 to TRBJ1-5; TRBD1 might be the D (6 bases). With 3 bases removed from V and 6 bases from J, the gap between germline ends came to 15 bases. The germline CDR1 and CDR2 sequences are MDHEN and SYDVKM. This CDR3 contains 15 residues. CDR3 residues: CASSFGSGGPQPQHF. The CDR3 nucleotides read TGTGCCAGCAGTTTCGGTTCTGGGGGCCCTCAGCCCCAGCATTTT.